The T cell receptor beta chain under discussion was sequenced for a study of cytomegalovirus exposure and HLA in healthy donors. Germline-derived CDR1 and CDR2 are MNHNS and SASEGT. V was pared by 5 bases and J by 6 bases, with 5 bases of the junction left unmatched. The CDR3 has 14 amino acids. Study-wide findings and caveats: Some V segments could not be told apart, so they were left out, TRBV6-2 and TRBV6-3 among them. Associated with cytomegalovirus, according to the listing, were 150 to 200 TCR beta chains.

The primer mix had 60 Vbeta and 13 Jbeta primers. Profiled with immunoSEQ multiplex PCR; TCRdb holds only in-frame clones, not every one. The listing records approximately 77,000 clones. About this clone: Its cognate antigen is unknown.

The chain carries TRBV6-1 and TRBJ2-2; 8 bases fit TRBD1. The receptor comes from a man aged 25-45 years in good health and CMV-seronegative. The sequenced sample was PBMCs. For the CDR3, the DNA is TGTGCCAGCAGTCCCGACAGGGGCTCCGGGGAGCTGTTTTTT. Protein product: CASSPDRGSGELFF.